Shown below are 21 T cell receptor beta chains from a single sample sequenced in a study of blood T cells in healthy people across ages. Combining a sample-barcoded 5' primer with a J-beta primer mix, a second PCR ran for roughly 6 to 12 cycles. TCRdb ran MiXCR on the 5' RACE reads and lists one entry per CDR3 protein. The sample shows about 800,000 distinct CDR3 sequences, more than 45% of them seen only once. What was sequenced was blood. The receptors here all came from a man aged 25 to 40 in good health.

The chain links TRBV6-5 to TRBJ2-7; TRBD1 matches 7 bases. The CDR3 extends over 14 amino acids. Germline CDR1 and CDR2: MNHEY and SVGAGI. The trim removed 7 bases at V and 4 bases at J, leaving 10 bases unmatched. In DNA form, the CDR3 reads TGTGCCAGCACCAATAGGGACAGCTTATACGAGCAGTACTTC. This gives the protein CASTNRDSLYEQYF.

This clonotype was observed a few times. The chain combines TRBV10-2 with TRBJ2-5; TRBD2 matches at 12 bases. The CDR3 has 15 residues. Germline V gene data show CDR1 as WSHSY and CDR2 as SAAADI. The V and J ends lost 8 bases and 3 bases, in that order; junction bases with no gene match: 7. In nucleotides, the CDR3 is TGCGCCAGCGCTCTAGCGGGGGGGCTAAAAGAGACCCAGTACTTC. It yields the protein CASALAGGLKETQYF.

J is TRBJ1-2 and V is TRBV3-1; D gene uncertain. The V gene lost 3 bases and the J gene lost 6 bases, with 14 bases spanning the gap. The germline V gene encodes CDR1 LGHDT and CDR2 YNNKEL (reference sequence). CDR3 size: 14 residues. CDR3 sequence (DNA): TGTGCCAGCAGCCAGACTAGGACGGTGGATGGCTACACCTTC. It specifies CASSQTRTVDGYTF.

This sequence joins TRBV11-2 and TRBJ2-1, with a possible D match to TRBD2 (6 bases). The V and J ends lost 5 bases and 6 bases respectively, with 14 bases between them. Per germline, CDR1 SGHAT and CDR2 FQNNGV. This CDR3 contains 14 residues. CDR3 loop: CASSMTRTGNEQFF. The CDR3 DNA reads TGTGCCAGCAGCATGACTAGAACGGGCAATGAGCAGTTCTTC.

Only a few counts were recorded for this clonotype. This rearrangement joins TRBV6-5 to TRBJ1-6, with unresolved D. From germline, CDR1 is MNHEY and CDR2 SVGAGI. Trimming took 5 bases from V and 9 from J, leaving 14 bases between them. The length of the CDR3 is 14 residues. This CDR3 reads CASSDRWSSSPLHF. The CDR3 DNA is TGTGCCAGCAGTGACCGGTGGAGCTCTTCACCCCTCCACTTT.

The chain couples TRBV20-1 to TRBJ2-3; the match to TRBD2 covers 8 bases. The CDR3 loop spans 16 amino acids. Germline CDR1 is DFQATT and CDR2 is SNEGSKA (reference sequence). V shed 0 bases and J 2 bases; nucleotides not matched to a gene: 7. CDR3 region: CSARDMASGFTDTQYF. Here the CDR3 DNA reads TGCAGTGCTAGAGATATGGCTAGCGGGTTCACAGATACGCAGTATTTT.

This clonotype was detected only once. The chain employs TRBV4-3 and TRBJ2-1, with D tentatively TRBD1 (5 bases). From germline, CDR1 is LGHNA and CDR2 YSLEER. V lost 0 bases and J lost 6, with 12 bases in between. The CDR3 totals 15 residues. The CDR3 sequence: CASSQDTNRGNEQFF. The DNA of the CDR3 is TGCGCCAGCAGCCAAGATACCAATAGGGGCAATGAGCAGTTCTTC.

The chain couples TRBV20-1 to TRBJ2-1; D possibly corresponds to TRBD2 (6 bases). Trimming shortened V by 2 bases and J by 6 bases, and 20 bases separated the two germline ends. Germline V gene data show CDR1 as DFQATT and CDR2 as SNEGSKA (reference sequence). The CDR3 runs 16 residues. The CDR3 region has the DNA TGCAGTGCTAGACCACCTGCCGAGGACTACCGCAATGAGCAGTTCTTC. This sequence encodes CSARPPAEDYRNEQFF.

The chain combines TRBV10-3 with TRBJ2-2; D unclear. This CDR3 is built from 15 residues. In germline, CDR1 is ENHRY, CDR2 SYGVKD. V was cut by 6 bases and J by 0 bases, with 11 bases left in between. CDR3 sequence: CAIRGIETNTGELFF. The CDR3, as DNA: TGTGCCATCAGGGGGATCGAAACGAACACCGGGGAGCTGTTTTTT.

Remarks on this clonotype: This may be a read error: a much more frequent sequence differs by one nucleotide. The chain recombines TRBV25-1 with TRBJ2-4; 7 nucleotides align to TRBD2. The J call may be incorrect, as the DNA end agrees better with TRBJ2-7. This CDR3 has 13 amino acids. The germline V gene has CDR1 MGHDK and CDR2 SYGVNS. The CDR3 DNA is TGTGCCAGCAGTTGCGGGGGTAGCCGCGAGCAGTACTTC. It yields the protein CASSCGGSREQYF.

This chain joins TRBV15 and TRBJ1-1; D is unresolved. In germline, CDR1 is LNHNV, CDR2 YYDKDF (reference sequence). The V end was cut by 1 base, the J end by 1 base, with 10 bases between. The CDR3 is made up of 15 amino acids. Written as DNA, the CDR3 is TGTGCCACCAGCAGAGTTCGATCAGGGAACACTGAAGCTTTCTTT. Protein sequence: CATSRVRSGNTEAFF.

This clonotype was counted between two and nine times. V is TRBV4-2 and J is TRBJ1-2, with D possibly TRBD1 on 5 matching bases. The V end lost 2 bases, the J end lost 2 bases, and 18 bases lay between the germline ends. Germline V gene data show CDR1 as LGHNA and CDR2 as YNFKEQ. This CDR3 comprises 17 residues. The CDR3: CASSQWGTTPPNYGYTF. The CDR3 bases are TGTGCCAGCAGCCAATGGGGCACCACGCCACCAAACTATGGCTACACCTTC.

This clonotype was counted a few times. V gene TRBV28 combines with J gene TRBJ2-1, with 7 bases fitting TRBD2. The ends lost 2 bases at V and 5 bases at J; junction bases unmatched: 12. The CDR3 runs to 17 residues. The germline V gene has CDR1 MDHEN and CDR2 SYDVKM. CDR3 coding DNA: TGTGCCAGCAGTTTAGGCATACTAGCGCCAGACAACAATGAGCAGTTCTTC. Translating gives CASSLGILAPDNNEQFF. The entire variable domain, with the rest obtained from reference TRBV28 and TRBJ2-1, is as follows: DVKVTQSSRYLVKRTGEKVFLECVQDMDHENMFWYRQDPGLGLRLIYFSYDVKMKEKGDIPEGYSVSREKKERFSLILESASTNQTSMYLCASSLGILAPDNNEQFFGPGTRLTVL.

This sequence joins TRBV7-2 and TRBJ2-1, with D tentatively TRBD2 (6 bases). Deletions cut 0 bases from V and 0 bases from J, with 18 bases between. Germline CDR1 is SGHTA and CDR2 is FQGNSA. The CDR3 has 19 amino acids. For the CDR3, the DNA is TGTGCCAGCAGCTTAGCAGTAGCGGCGCTTAATCCCTCCTACAATGAGCAGTTCTTC. It translates to CASSLAVAALNPSYNEQFF.

The chain recombines TRBV5-1 with TRBJ2-5; D ambiguous. This CDR3 is built from 14 residues. CDR1 is SGHRS, CDR2 YFSETQ, per germline. The germline V and J ends were trimmed by 1 base and 3 bases, with 10 bases remaining between them. The DNA of the CDR3 is TGCGCCAGCAGCTTGCCGGAGCCAGAAGAGACCCAGTACTTC. This codes for CASSLPEPEETQYF.

This chain uses TRBV7-9 with TRBJ2-6, with D perhaps matching TRBD2 (5 bases). In germline, CDR1 is SEHNR, CDR2 FQNEAQ (reference sequence). Trimming took 3 bases from V and 0 from J, leaving 9 bases between them. The CDR3 is made up of 16 amino acids. The CDR3 DNA sequence: TGTGCCAGCAGCTTGACGGGGAACTCTGGGGCCAACGTCCTGACTTTC. Translating gives CASSLTGNSGANVLTF. Filled out from reference TRBV7-9 and TRBJ2-6, the complete variable domain reads DTGVSQNPRHKITKRGQNVTFRCDPISEHNRLYWYRQTLGQGPEFLTYFQNEAQLEKSRLLSDRFSAERPKGSFSTLEIQRTEQGDSAMYLCASSLTGNSGANVLTFGAGSRLTVL.

This rearrangement joins TRBV6-1 to TRBJ2-5; D remains unclear. V was pared by 4 bases and J by 5 bases, with 14 bases between. Per the germline V gene, CDR1 is MNHNS and CDR2 is SASEGT. The CDR3 is 14 residues long. This CDR3 is CASSVFNEMETQYF. The CDR3 DNA reads as TGTGCCAGCAGTGTGTTCAATGAGATGGAGACCCAGTACTTC.

This clonotype has more than one count but fewer than ten. The chain links TRBV3-1 to TRBJ2-1; unclear D gene. There are 13 residues in the CDR3. Trimming took off 4 bases at V and 3 bases at J, with 7 bases between the two ends. Germline V CDR1 and CDR2: LGHDT, YNNKEL (reference sequence). CDR3 DNA sequence: TGTGCCAGCAGCCCCGAGGTCTACAATGAGCAGTTCTTC. Protein sequence: CASSPEVYNEQFF.

V usage is TRBV3-1 and J usage is TRBJ1-2; 8 positions match TRBD1. V dropped 1 base and J dropped 2; count of bases not matched to a gene: 3. CDR3 size: 15 residues. Germline V gene lookup returns CDR1 LGHDT and CDR2 YNNKEL (reference sequence). CDR3: CASSQGAGGNYGYTF. The CDR3 region has the DNA TGTGCCAGCAGCCAAGGCGCAGGGGGCAACTATGGCTACACCTTC.

Worth noting for this clonotype: At one end, the junction sequence differs from germline, possibly due to a read error. The genes are TRBV4-3 and TRBJ2-5; 11 bases are shared with TRBD2. Looked up from germline, CDR1 is LGHNA and CDR2 is YSLEER. CDR3 length: 18 amino acids. The chain's CDR3 is CAGSQGSLAGVHQETQYF. In DNA form, the CDR3 reads TGCGCCGGCAGCCAAGGGTCACTAGCGGGAGTCCATCAAGAGACCCAGTACTTC.

V is TRBV20-1 and J is TRBJ2-3; D possibly corresponds to TRBD2 (6 bases). The CDR3 has 14 residues. Deletions cut 3 bases from V and 10 bases from J, with 20 bases between. Germline V gene lookup returns CDR1 DFQATT and CDR2 SNEGSKA (reference sequence). The CDR3 nucleotides read TGCAGTGCTAGTGTGGGGTACGCGGGAACGGCGCAGTATTTT. As protein: CSASVGYAGTAQYF.